This TCR beta chain is drawn from a study of Ad26.COV2.S vaccination and SARS-CoV-2 variants. At the level of the study: As a participant in COV1001, the donor was in the Ad26.COV2.S trial arm. Once, or twice with 56 days between doses, Ad26.COV2.S was given intramuscularly. Study conclusions and caveats: Substantial breadth in spike-specific CD8+ and CD4+ T cell responses was reportedly seen after vaccination.

Repertoires were generated with immunoSEQ multiplex PCR, while TCRdb's copy carries only in-frame clones and drops some. This table holds more than 300,000 clones, approximately 90% found once. Worth noting for this clone: The antigen is not known.

The treatment was: around 19 received Ad26.COV2.S at low or high dose, single or two shots; roughly 5 received placebo; per-sample allocation not given. Sampling was done on day 63 after the first vaccine or placebo injection. Ad26.COV2.S expressed prefusion-stabilized spike from the original Wuhan strain. Germline lookup yields CDR1 MDHEN and CDR2 SYDVKM. CDR3 size: 15 residues. V shed 6 bases and J 4 bases; nucleotides not matched to a gene: 8. The sequence was collected from a person between 18 and 65 years old who received the Ad26.COV2.S COVID-19 vaccine or a placebo. The gene calls are TRBV28 and TRBJ1-4, with 7 bases lining up with TRBD1. The sample consisted of peripheral blood, taken in a trial of Ad26.COV2.S vaccine versus placebo. In DNA, the CDR3 is TGTGCCAGCAGGGACCGACAGGGCGGTAATGAAAAACTGTTTTTT. Translation gives CASRDRQGGNEKLFF. Full variable domain (remainder filled in from reference TRBV28 and TRBJ1-4): DVKVTQSSRYLVKRTGEKVFLECVQDMDHENMFWYRQDPGLGLRLIYFSYDVKMKEKGDIPEGYSVSREKKERFSLILESASTNQTSMYLCASRDRQGGNEKLFFGSGTQLSVL.